These 20 T cell receptor beta chains were sequenced from one sample in a study of blood T cells in healthy people across ages. Using a J-beta primer mix together with a sample-barcoded 5' primer, a second PCR was run for about 6 to 12 cycles. MiXCR, run by TCRdb on the 5' RACE reads, gives a single entry per CDR3 protein. The data show about 690,000 distinct CDR3 sequences, around two fifths seen once. The specimen sequenced was blood. These receptors were obtained from an elderly man in good health.

The chain recombines TRBV20-1 with TRBJ2-7; TRBD2 is a possible D gene (5 bases). V was pared by 4 bases and J by 6 bases, with 22 bases between. The CDR3 contains 15 residues. Germline CDR1 DFQATT, CDR2 SNEGSKA (reference sequence). In DNA, the CDR3 is TGCAGTGCTACTCTTTGGGAATCAGGAGGTGGCGAGCAGTACTTC. It is translated as CSATLWESGGGEQYF.

The chain joins TRBV6-2 or TRBV6-3 to TRBJ2-1; D remains unclear. Trimming left V 5 bases short and J 11 bases short, with 10 bases between. This CDR3 comprises 11 residues. Germline values: CDR1 MNHEY, CDR2 SVGEGT. In nucleotides, the CDR3 is TGTGCCAGCAGTCTCGACGATAAGCAGTTCTTC. Its protein is CASSLDDKQFF.

This chain connects TRBV29-1 to TRBJ2-1; 11 nucleotides line up with TRBD2. The V segment lost 3 bases and the J segment 6 bases; nucleotides outside the gene matches: 7. CDR1 and CDR2 from the germline V gene are SQVTM and ANQGSEA. The CDR3 is 15 residues long. CDR3 nucleotide sequence: TGCAGCGTTGACCCAACTAGCGGGAGAGTCAATGAGCAGTTCTTC. Amino acids: CSVDPTSGRVNEQFF.

This clonotype was seen a few times. The chain couples TRBV28 to TRBJ2-6; TRBD1 might be the D (7 bases). Germline CDR1 reads MDHEN; CDR2 reads SYDVKM. Deletions cut 5 bases from V and 3 bases from J, with 14 bases between. The CDR3 totals 16 residues. The CDR3 protein is CASSPNRGGGANVLTF. The CDR3 DNA follows: TGTGCCAGCAGTCCGAACAGGGGAGGTGGGGCCAACGTCCTGACTTTC. The complete variable domain, with remaining parts taken from reference TRBV28 and TRBJ2-6, reads DVKVTQSSRYLVKRTGEKVFLECVQDMDHENMFWYRQDPGLGLRLIYFSYDVKMKEKGDIPEGYSVSREKKERFSLILESASTNQTSMYLCASSPNRGGGANVLTFGAGSRLTVL.

The V and J genes are TRBV9 and TRBJ2-2; D is perhaps TRBD1 or TRBD2 (5 bases each). This CDR3 is built from 18 residues. V lost 0 bases to trimming and J lost 5 bases, with 20 bases between them. The V gene's germline CDR1 is SGDLS and CDR2 YYNGEE. The CDR3 DNA reads TGTGCCAGCAGCGTAGTTCATAGTGGGCAGGGACGGACCGGGGAGCTGTTTTTT. This gives the protein CASSVVHSGQGRTGELFF.

The V gene is TRBV25-1, the J gene TRBJ2-3; D call uncertain. The CDR3 totals 12 residues. From germline, CDR1 is MGHDK and CDR2 SYGVNS. V was clipped by 4 bases and J by 4 bases, with 6 bases between them. CDR3 bases: TGTGCCAGCAGTGTAAACGCAGATACGCAGTATTTT. This encodes CASSVNADTQYF.

This clonotype was observed a few times. The rearrangement uses TRBV29-1 and TRBJ2-1, with D perhaps TRBD2 (6 bases). Trimming took off 0 bases at V and 13 bases at J, with 16 bases between the two ends. Germline CDR1 reads SQVTM; CDR2 reads ANQGSEA. The CDR3 covers 13 residues. The CDR3 DNA reads TGCAGCGTTGAAGATCGGGGGTCAGGGTCACAGTTCTTC. It is translated as CSVEDRGSGSQFF.

This clonotype was observed many times. The rearrangement uses TRBV6-2 or TRBV6-3 and TRBJ2-7; D remains ambiguous. The V end was cut by 5 bases, the J end by 6 bases, with 14 bases between. The CDR3 length is 13 residues. Germline V lookup: CDR1 MNHEY, CDR2 SVGEGT. The DNA for the CDR3 is TGTGCCAGCAGTGCACTCCTAGTCGGCGAGCAGTACTTC. As protein: CASSALLVGEQYF.

Ten or more counts support this clonotype. The J gene is TRBJ2-3, the V gene TRBV20-1; 7 bases agree with TRBD2. Germline trimming cut 5 bases from V and 2 bases from J; bases unmatched to any gene: 7. CDR1 is DFQATT and CDR2 is SNEGSKA in the germline V gene (reference sequence). This CDR3 is built from 14 residues. DNA for the CDR3: TGCAGTGCTCCTAGCGGACCCCCCACAGATACGCAGTATTTT. Translation: CSAPSGPPTDTQYF.

This clonotype was seen a handful of times. V and J are TRBV6-2 or TRBV6-3 and TRBJ1-6; TRBD1 is a possible D gene (6 bases). The CDR3 runs to 14 residues. CDR1 MNHEY and CDR2 SVGEGT come from the germline V gene. Trimming took 6 bases from V and 9 from J, leaving 15 bases between them. CDR3 amino acids: CASRDDRSTSPLHF. CDR3 DNA sequence: TGTGCCAGCAGAGATGACAGGTCTACTTCACCCCTCCACTTT.

This rearrangement joins TRBV4-3 to TRBJ2-2; D is unresolved. Per the germline V gene, CDR1 is LGHNA and CDR2 is YSLEER. The CDR3 contains 13 residues. V was trimmed by 5 bases and J by 6 bases, leaving 10 bases between them. The CDR3 DNA is TGCGCCAGCAGCATCGACATTTCCGGGGAGCTGTTTTTT. It codes for CASSIDISGELFF.

The chain couples TRBV6-1 to TRBJ2-4; D uncertain. V gave up 4 bases and J gave up 2 bases, with 27 bases separating them. There are 20 residues in the CDR3. Germline lookup yields CDR1 MNHNS and CDR2 SASEGT. The CDR3 DNA follows: TGTGCCAGCAGTGGAACTTATCGTGGTAGGACCGGCAAGACCAAAAACATTCAGTACTTC. It codes for CASSGTYRGRTGKTKNIQYF.

Notes on this clonotype: This clone may be a read error of a much larger clone one base away. The chain is built from TRBV20-1 and TRBJ1-2, with D unclear. V was trimmed by 8 bases and J by 7 bases, leaving 17 bases between them. The CDR3 consists of 12 residues. Per the germline V gene, CDR1 is DFQATT and CDR2 is SNEGSKA (reference sequence). The CDR3 DNA sequence: TGCAGTCCGCTTGCTGGGGAGGCTGGCTACACCTTC. It specifies CSPLAGEAGYTF.

In this sample, this clonotype turned up a few times. J is TRBJ2-1 and V is TRBV3-1, with D tentatively TRBD2 (7 bases). Germline loops: CDR1 LGHDT, CDR2 YNNKEL (reference sequence). Trimming removed 5 bases at V and 7 bases at J, with 18 bases between. CDR3 length: 15 amino acids. The CDR3 bases are TGTGCCAGCAGCACCCTCGGGGGGCGGGGAAATGAGCAGTTCTTC. Encoded protein: CASSTLGGRGNEQFF.

V gene TRBV7-9 combines with J gene TRBJ1-1; D not certain. Trimming took off 4 bases at V and 0 bases at J, with 6 bases between the two ends. This CDR3 contains 13 residues. In germline, CDR1 is SEHNR, CDR2 FQNEAQ (reference sequence). The CDR3 here is CASSSVLNTEAFF. The CDR3 DNA reads as TGTGCCAGCAGCTCTGTATTGAACACTGAAGCTTTCTTT.

V gene TRBV12-3 or TRBV12-4 combines with J gene TRBJ2-5; TRBD1 aligns across 7 bases. J was trimmed by 11 bases and V by 6 bases; bases with no gene match: 18. CDR3 length: 15 residues. The CDR3 region is CASRGGLGLFNEQYF. The DNA for the CDR3 is TGTGCCAGCAGAGGGGGCCTAGGACTCTTCAATGAGCAGTACTTC.

The chain recombines TRBV12-3 or TRBV12-4 with TRBJ2-7; TRBD2 might be the D (6 bases). The CDR3 covers 14 residues. V lost 6 bases and J 2 bases, leaving 14 bases between the germline ends. Here the CDR3 DNA reads TGTGCCAGCAGCGCGGGACCCTCAGCCTACGAGCAGTACTTC. This encodes CASSAGPSAYEQYF.

This chain's CDR3 is CASTRRASGGYNEQFF. The CDR3, as DNA: TGTGCCAGCACCCGCAGGGCCAGCGGGGGATACAATGAGCAGTTCTTC. The chain joins TRBV9 to TRBJ2-1; TRBD2 matches at 8 bases. The CDR3 runs to 16 residues. Unmatched junction bases numbered 12, after V lost 6 bases and J lost 4 bases. Germline CDR1 SGDLS, CDR2 YYNGEE.

V and J are TRBV7-6 and TRBJ1-4; TRBD1 aligns across 9 bases. V was clipped by 0 bases and J by 7 bases; unmatched bases: 3. CDR1 is SGHVS, CDR2 FNYEAQ, per germline. This CDR3 has 15 residues. Written as DNA, the CDR3 is TGTGCCAGCAGCTTAGCCGGGACAGGGAGTGAAAAACTGTTTTTT. Its protein is CASSLAGTGSEKLFF.

A single count supports this clonotype. This chain links TRBV24-1 with TRBJ2-2, with a weak D call TRBD2 (6 bases). CDR1 is KGHDR, CDR2 SFDVKD, per germline. The V gene lost 3 bases and the J gene lost 5 bases, with 9 bases spanning the gap. This CDR3 has 14 residues. Here the CDR3 reads CATSDRGRTGELFF. In DNA form, the CDR3 reads TGTGCCACCAGTGATAGAGGGAGGACCGGGGAGCTGTTTTTT.